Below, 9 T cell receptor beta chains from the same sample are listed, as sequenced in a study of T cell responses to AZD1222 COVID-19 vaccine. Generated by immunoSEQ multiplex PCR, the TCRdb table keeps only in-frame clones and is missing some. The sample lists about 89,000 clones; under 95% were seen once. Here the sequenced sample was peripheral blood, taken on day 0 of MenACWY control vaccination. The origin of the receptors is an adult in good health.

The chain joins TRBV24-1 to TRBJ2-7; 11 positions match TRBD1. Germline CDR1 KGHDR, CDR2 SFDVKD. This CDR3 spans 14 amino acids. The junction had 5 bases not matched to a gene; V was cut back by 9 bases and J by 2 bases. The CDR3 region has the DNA TGTGCCACCTCGGACAGGGGGCCTACCTACGAGCAGTACTTC. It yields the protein CATSDRGPTYEQYF.

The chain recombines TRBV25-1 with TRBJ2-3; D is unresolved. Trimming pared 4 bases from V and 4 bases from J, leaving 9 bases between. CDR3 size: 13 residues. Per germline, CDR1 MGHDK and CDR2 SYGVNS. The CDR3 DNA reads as TGTGCCAGCAGTGCCTCTGTCGCAGATACGCAGTATTTT. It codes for CASSASVADTQYF.

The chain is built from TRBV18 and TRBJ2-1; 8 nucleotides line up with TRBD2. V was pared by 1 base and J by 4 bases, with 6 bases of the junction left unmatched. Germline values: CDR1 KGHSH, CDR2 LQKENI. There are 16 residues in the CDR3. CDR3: CASSPLPAGVYNEQFF. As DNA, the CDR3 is TGTGCCAGCTCACCACTGCCAGCGGGGGTATACAATGAGCAGTTCTTC.

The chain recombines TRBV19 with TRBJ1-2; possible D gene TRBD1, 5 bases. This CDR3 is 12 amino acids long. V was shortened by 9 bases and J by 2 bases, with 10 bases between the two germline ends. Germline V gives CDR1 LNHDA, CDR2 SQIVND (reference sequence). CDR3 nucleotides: TGTGCCAGCACCCGGGACAACTATGGCTACACCTTC. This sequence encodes CASTRDNYGYTF.

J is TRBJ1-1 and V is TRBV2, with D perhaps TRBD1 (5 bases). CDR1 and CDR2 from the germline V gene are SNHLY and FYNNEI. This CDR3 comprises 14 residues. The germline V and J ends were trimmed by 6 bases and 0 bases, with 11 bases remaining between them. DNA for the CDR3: TGTGCCAGCAGGATCCGGGGCCTGAACACTGAAGCTTTCTTT. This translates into CASRIRGLNTEAFF.

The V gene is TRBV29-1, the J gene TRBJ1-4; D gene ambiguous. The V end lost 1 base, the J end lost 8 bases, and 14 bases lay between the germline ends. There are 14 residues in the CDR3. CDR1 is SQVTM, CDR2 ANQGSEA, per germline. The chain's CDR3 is CSVEVEGFGEKLFF. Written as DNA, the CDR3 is TGCAGCGTTGAAGTGGAGGGCTTTGGGGAAAAACTGTTTTTT. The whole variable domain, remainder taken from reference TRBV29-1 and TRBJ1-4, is SAVISQKPSRDICQRGTSLTIQCQVDSQVTMMFWYRQQPGQSLTLIATANQGSEATYESGFVIDKFPISRPNLTFSTLTVSNMSPEDSSIYLCSVEVEGFGEKLFFGSGTQLSVL.

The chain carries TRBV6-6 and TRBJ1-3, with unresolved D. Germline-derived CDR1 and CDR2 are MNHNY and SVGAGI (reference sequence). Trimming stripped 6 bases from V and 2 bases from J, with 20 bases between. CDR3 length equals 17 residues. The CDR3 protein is CASSRLISGYTGNTIYF. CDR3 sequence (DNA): TGTGCCAGCAGCCGACTTATAAGTGGTTATACTGGAAACACCATATATTTT.

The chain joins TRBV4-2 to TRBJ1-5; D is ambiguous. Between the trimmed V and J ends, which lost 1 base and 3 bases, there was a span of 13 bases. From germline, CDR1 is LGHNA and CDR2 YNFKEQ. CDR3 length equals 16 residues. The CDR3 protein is CASSQVPGITNQPQHF. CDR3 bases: TGTGCCAGCAGCCAAGTTCCGGGCATTACCAATCAGCCCCAGCATTTT.

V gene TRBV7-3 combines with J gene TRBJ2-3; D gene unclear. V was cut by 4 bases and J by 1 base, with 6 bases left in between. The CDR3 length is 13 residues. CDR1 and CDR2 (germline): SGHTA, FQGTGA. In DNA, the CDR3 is TGTGCCAGCAGCTCCGACGGCACAGATACGCAGTATTTT. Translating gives CASSSDGTDTQYF.